This TCR beta chain derives from a study of OX40 agonist ivuxolimab in advanced cancers. Study background: Anti-PD-1, anti-PD-L1 or anti-CTLA-4 therapy given earlier was allowed, and approximately 43% had some.

Clones were sequenced by immunoSEQ multiplex PCR, and TCRdb holds only the in-frame ones, with some missing. The sample includes 70,000 to 95,000 clones, nearly 95% of them seen just once. The CDR3 length is 15 residues. Between the trimmed V and J ends, which lost 0 bases and 0 bases, there was a span of 9 bases. Germline loops: CDR1 SNHLY, CDR2 FYNNEI. The chain uses TRBV2 and TRBJ2-7, with a weak D call TRBD1 (5 bases). Sequenced here: CD4+ or CD8+ T cells sorted from blood, sampled in a trial of the OX40 agonist ivuxolimab. The source of this sequence is an adult with an advanced solid tumor such as melanoma, head and neck, liver or kidney cancer. DNA of the CDR3: TGTGCCAGCAGTGAAGCGGGGCAGAGCTCCTACGAGCAGTACTTC. Translation: CASSEAGQSSYEQYF. Variable domain in full (rest from reference TRBV2 and TRBJ2-7): EPEVTQTPSHQVTQMGQEVILRCVPISNHLYFYWYRQILGQKVEFLVSFYNNEISEKSEIFDDQFSVERPDGSNFTLKIRSTKLEDSAMYFCASSEAGQSSYEQYFGPGTRLTVT.